This T cell receptor beta chain was captured in a study of early T cells in non-severe SARS-CoV-2 infection. Looking at the study overall: Sequencing used unsorted whole-blood bulk RNA, so chains lack pairing.

Attachment of unique molecular identifiers to individual cDNA molecules was performed. From the 5' RACE reads, TCRdb called clonotypes with MiXCR, one entry per CDR3 protein. Of about 48,000 distinct CDR3 sequences listed, about 6.2% were seen once; the top ten hold approximately 6.3%. J gave up 9 bases and V 5 bases, and 8 bases lay outside the gene matches. The CDR3 is made up of 15 amino acids. This specimen consisted of whole blood, obtained at baseline. The sequence was obtained from an adult who was a healthcare worker with PCR-confirmed SARS-CoV-2 infection or an uninfected control (not recorded which). V gene TRBV12-3 or TRBV12-4 combines with J gene TRBJ2-1; 12 nucleotides agree with TRBD2. CDR3 in amino acids: CASSSGLAGTGEQFF. The CDR3 DNA reads as TGTGCCAGCAGTAGCGGACTAGCGGGGACGGGTGAGCAGTTCTTC.